The 27 T cell receptor beta chains below come from one sample, sequenced in a study of cytomegalovirus exposure and HLA in healthy donors. Use of 60 Vbeta and 13 Jbeta primers characterized the PCR. Produced via immunoSEQ multiplex PCR; TCRdb's table is partial and in-frame only. This table holds 170,000 or so clones, over 70% found once. Sequences were obtained from PBMCs. The receptors derive from a woman in her twenties or thirties in good health and CMV-seronegative.

This clone occurred a few times. V gene TRBV5-6 combines with J gene TRBJ1-2, with 10 bases that match TRBD1. CDR3 length: 15 amino acids. Per the germline V gene, CDR1 is SGHDT and CDR2 is YYEEEE. V was pared by 4 bases and J by 7 bases, with 10 bases of the junction left unmatched. The CDR3 region is CASSPGQGIVAGYTF. The DNA for the CDR3 is TGTGCCAGCAGCCCGGGACAGGGGATTGTGGCTGGCTACACCTTC.

This clone was counted a single time. The chain has TRBV7-9 and TRBJ2-1, with D maybe TRBD1 (7 bases). This CDR3 has 16 residues. The V end was cut by 2 bases, the J end by 8 bases, with 19 bases between. From germline, CDR1 is SEHNR and CDR2 FQNEAQ (reference sequence). CDR3 nucleotide sequence: TGTGCCAGCAGCTTATTCCAGGGGGGTATTCGGGATGAGCAGTTCTTC. Translation: CASSLFQGGIRDEQFF.

The CDR3 protein is CASSPSRTSGAYNEQFF. CDR3 DNA: TGTGCCAGCTCACCCAGTCGGACTAGCGGGGCGTACAATGAGCAGTTCTTC. The chain employs TRBV18 and TRBJ2-1, with 12 nucleotides matching TRBD2. With 3 bases clipped from V and 4 bases from J, the junction kept 7 bases outside the gene matches. CDR1 is KGHSH, CDR2 LQKENI, per germline. The CDR3 totals 17 residues.

The chain has TRBV2 and TRBJ1-1; 10 bases are a match to TRBD1. V shed 6 bases, J shed 4 bases, and the junction held 2 bases outside the gene matches. The CDR3 runs to 13 residues. Germline V gene data show CDR1 as SNHLY and CDR2 as FYNNEI. The CDR3 DNA follows: TGTGCCAGCAGGGGACAGGGGACCACTGAAGCTTTCTTT. This translates into CASRGQGTTEAFF.

The gene calls are TRBV19 and TRBJ1-1, with 9 bases aligning to TRBD1. Per germline, CDR1 LNHDA and CDR2 SQIVND (reference sequence). V dropped 8 bases and J dropped 6; count of bases not matched to a gene: 7. The CDR3 has 13 residues. The DNA for the CDR3 is TGTGCCAGTTCCAAACAGGGGGCCTCTGAAGCTTTCTTT. The encoded protein is CASSKQGASEAFF.

Only one count was recorded for this clone. This chain connects TRBV7-9 to TRBJ2-1; maybe TRBD2 (5 bases). Trimming left V 4 bases short and J 10 bases short, with 20 bases between. The length of the CDR3 is 15 residues. Germline V gene data show CDR1 as SEHNR and CDR2 as FQNEAQ (reference sequence). As DNA, the CDR3 is TGTGCCAGCAGCTCGTTAGAGGACTGGGGTAGGGAGCAGTTCTTC. Protein: CASSSLEDWGREQFF.

This clone was counted only a few times. The chain couples TRBV7-6 to TRBJ2-2, with TRBD1 identical over 8 bases. Germline CDR1 is SGHVS and CDR2 is FNYEAQ. Unmatched junction bases numbered 6, after V lost 5 bases and J lost 1 base. This CDR3 has 16 residues. CDR3 nucleotide sequence: TGTGCCAGCAGCGGCCGGGACAGGAGGAACACCGGGGAGCTGTTTTTT. Protein: CASSGRDRRNTGELFF. Complete variable domain (other parts from reference TRBV7-6 and TRBJ2-2): GAGVSQSPRYKVTKRGQDVALRCDPISGHVSLYWYRQALGQGPEFLTYFNYEAQQDKSGLPNDRFSAERPEGSISTLTIQRTEQRDSAMYRCASSGRDRRNTGELFFGEGSRLTVL.

The chain carries TRBV2 and TRBJ1-2, with TRBD1 as a possible D gene (6 bases). V gave up 6 bases and J gave up 7 bases, with 15 bases separating them. CDR1 and CDR2 (germline): SNHLY, FYNNEI. This CDR3 has 13 residues. The CDR3 nucleotides read TGTGCCAGCAGCGCAGTGGGGGCTAGTGGCTACACCTTC. Protein: CASSAVGASGYTF. Full variable domain (outside the CDR3, taken from reference TRBV2 and TRBJ1-2): EPEVTQTPSHQVTQMGQEVILRCVPISNHLYFYWYRQILGQKVEFLVSFYNNEISEKSEIFDDQFSVERPDGSNFTLKIRSTKLEDSAMYFCASSAVGASGYTFGSGTRLTVV.

To note about this clone: Its ends do not fully match the called genes, so a read error is possible. The chain couples TRBV2 to TRBJ1-2, with 7 bases aligning to TRBD1. Germline V gene data show CDR1 as SNHLY and CDR2 as FYNNEI. The CDR3 runs to 14 residues. The CDR3 region is CASNLAGTAPNNAF. CDR3 sequence (DNA): TGTGCCAGCAACCTGGCAGGGACAGCCCCCAACAACGCCTTC.

The V and J genes are TRBV25-1 and TRBJ1-1; tentatively, D is TRBD1 (6 bases). The germline V and J ends were trimmed by 6 bases and 1 base, with 9 bases remaining between them. This CDR3 is built from 13 residues. From germline, CDR1 is MGHDK and CDR2 SYGVNS. CDR3 in amino acids: CASRRTANTEAFF. As DNA, the CDR3 is TGTGCCAGCAGGAGGACAGCGAACACTGAAGCTTTCTTT.

The chain uses TRBV5-6 and TRBJ2-1; 11 bases line up with TRBD2. The ends lost 3 bases at V and 0 bases at J; junction bases unmatched: 2. Germline loops: CDR1 SGHDT, CDR2 YYEEEE. This CDR3 spans 16 amino acids. CDR3: CASSSTSGASYNEQFF. The CDR3, as DNA: TGTGCCAGCAGCTCGACTAGCGGGGCCTCCTACAATGAGCAGTTCTTC.

The V and J genes are TRBV6-5 and TRBJ2-2; 9 bases fit TRBD2. Unmatched junction bases numbered 5, after V lost 6 bases and J lost 3 bases. Per germline, CDR1 MNHEY and CDR2 SVGAGI. This CDR3 has 15 residues. CDR3 bases: TGTGCCAGCAGCGTTCGCGGGGGGGACACCGGGGAGCTGTTTTTT. It translates to CASSVRGGDTGELFF.

The chain recombines TRBV27 with TRBJ2-4, with a tentative D call TRBD1 (6 bases). The CDR3 loop spans 14 amino acids. V lost 2 bases to trimming and J lost 5 bases, with 10 bases between them. Germline V lookup: CDR1 MNHEY, CDR2 SMNVEV (reference sequence). The CDR3 sequence is CASSLVGAENIQYF. The DNA for the CDR3 is TGTGCCAGCAGTTTAGTGGGGGCTGAAAACATTCAGTACTTC.

As regards this clone: Because it lacks the conserved phenylalanine or tryptophan at the end, this CDR3 is likely a read error. Because the CDR3's place on the DNA is in doubt, the DNA is left out and the CDR3 is given as listed by TCRdb. The J gene is TRBJ1-1, the V gene TRBV29-1. The V gene's germline CDR1 is SQVTM and CDR2 ANQGSEA. The CDR3 is 11 residues long, ends included. CDR3 sequence: CSVGGDSTLGV.

The J gene is TRBJ1-1, the V gene TRBV6-6, with D maybe TRBD1 (5 bases). Germline CDR1 is MNHNY and CDR2 is SVGAGI (reference sequence). The CDR3 is 16 residues long. Between the trimmed V and J ends, which lost 0 bases and 1 base, there was a span of 12 bases. CDR3 protein: CASSYSWGEGNTEAFF. The CDR3 DNA sequence: TGTGCCAGCAGTTACTCCTGGGGCGAAGGGAACACTGAAGCTTTCTTT.

This clone was detected only a few times. This chain joins TRBV6-1 and TRBJ2-5; 7 bases align to TRBD2. Trimming cost V 7 bases and J 5 bases; bases outside gene matches: 13. Germline V gene data show CDR1 as MNHNS and CDR2 as SASEGT. The CDR3 has 15 amino acids. The CDR3: CASTLGQAGVETQYF. CDR3 nucleotide sequence: TGTGCCAGCACCCTCGGGCAGGCGGGGGTGGAGACCCAGTACTTC.

This chain links TRBV7-9 with TRBJ1-2; 9 bases match TRBD1. The CDR3 totals 15 residues. Germline V gene lookup returns CDR1 SEHNR and CDR2 FQNEAQ (reference sequence). V lost 2 bases and J lost 6; bases outside the gene matches: 7. In DNA form, the CDR3 reads TGTGCCAGCAGCTTATCTGGACAGGGGAGCCATGGCTACACCTTC. This codes for CASSLSGQGSHGYTF.

The CDR3 DNA is TGTGCCAGTAGGACAGGGGGCGACGGCTACACCTTC. It yields the protein CASRTGGDGYTF. The rearrangement joins TRBV19 to TRBJ1-2; 10 bases map to TRBD1. The CDR3 sequence is 12 residues long. Germline CDR1 reads LNHDA; CDR2 reads SQIVND (reference sequence). V lost 6 bases, J lost 8 bases, and 3 bases stayed unmatched.

The chain is built from TRBV4-1 and TRBJ1-4; 9 bases are a match to TRBD1. Germline CDR1 and CDR2: MGHRA and YSYEKL. The CDR3 has 16 residues. V shed 3 bases, J shed 8 bases, and the junction held 10 bases outside the gene matches. The CDR3 bases are TGCGCCAGCAGCCATACACCGGGACAGGGAAGCGAAAAACTGTTTTTT. It translates to CASSHTPGQGSEKLFF.

This rearrangement joins TRBV2 to TRBJ2-3; 11 positions match TRBD2. J was trimmed by 2 bases and V by 9 bases; bases with no gene match: 4. The CDR3 runs 14 residues. CDR1 SNHLY and CDR2 FYNNEI come from the germline V gene. CDR3 residues: CASRLAGTTDTQYF. The DNA for the CDR3 is TGTGCCAGTCGACTAGCGGGGACCACAGATACGCAGTATTTT.

The chain employs TRBV5-1 and TRBJ2-1, with 9 bases that match TRBD2. This CDR3 has 16 amino acids. In germline, CDR1 is SGHRS, CDR2 YFSETQ. With V trimmed by 0 bases and J by 5 bases, 6 bases remained unmatched. The CDR3 is CASSLGAQRGDNEQFF. CDR3 sequence (DNA): TGCGCCAGCAGCTTGGGTGCGCAGCGGGGGGACAATGAGCAGTTCTTC.

The chain joins TRBV7-9 to TRBJ1-2; 10 nucleotides line up with TRBD1. The length of the CDR3 is 16 residues. Germline trimming cut 0 bases from V and 7 bases from J; bases unmatched to any gene: 8. CDR1 SEHNR and CDR2 FQNEAQ come from the germline V gene (reference sequence). CDR3 DNA sequence: TGTGCCAGCAGCTTAGCGGGACAGGGGAATCAAGGTGGCTACACCTTC. Amino acid sequence: CASSLAGQGNQGGYTF.

The rearrangement joins TRBV9 to TRBJ1-1, with TRBD1 matching over 7 bases. Germline CDR1 and CDR2: SGDLS and YYNGEE. J gave up 6 bases and V 2 bases, and 13 bases lay outside the gene matches. The length of the CDR3 is 16 residues. CDR3 sequence (DNA): TGTGCCAGCAGCGTCCCCAATGGACAGGTGCTCTCTGAAGCTTTCTTT. The encoded protein is CASSVPNGQVLSEAFF.

The chain has TRBV30 and TRBJ1-5, with D unclear. The V gene's germline CDR1 is GTSNPN and CDR2 SVGIG (reference sequence). The CDR3 loop spans 15 amino acids. V was clipped by 0 bases and J by 1 base, with 10 bases between them. The CDR3 loop is CAWSVFGRSNQPQHF. The CDR3 DNA sequence: TGTGCCTGGAGTGTGTTTGGCAGGAGCAATCAGCCCCAGCATTTT.

This chain joins TRBV9 and TRBJ2-3; D possibly corresponds to TRBD1 (5 bases). Per germline, CDR1 SGDLS and CDR2 YYNGEE. The CDR3 extends over 15 amino acids. The V gene lost 4 bases and the J gene lost 5 bases, with 17 bases spanning the gap. The CDR3 sequence: CASSPRIGAGDTQYF. Written as DNA, the CDR3 is TGTGCCAGCAGCCCCCGAATAGGGGCCGGAGATACGCAGTATTTT. The whole variable domain, remainder taken from reference TRBV9 and TRBJ2-3, is DSGVTQTPKHLITATGQRVTLRCSPRSGDLSVYWYQQSLDQGLQFLIQYYNGEERAKGNILERFSAQQFPDLHSELNLSSLELGDSALYFCASSPRIGAGDTQYFGPGTRLTVL.

The rearrangement links TRBV6-5 to TRBJ1-3; tentative D call: TRBD1 (5 bases). This CDR3 has 16 residues. Germline V lookup: CDR1 MNHEY, CDR2 SVGAGI. V lost 4 bases and J 0 bases, leaving 13 bases between the germline ends. CDR3 sequence: CASSFRGLTSGNTIYF. The CDR3 DNA follows: TGTGCCAGCAGTTTTAGGGGTCTCACCTCTGGAAACACCATATATTTT.

This chain joins TRBV6-5 and TRBJ2-5; weak D call: TRBD2 (7 bases). The germline CDR1 and CDR2 sequences are MNHEY and SVGAGI. The ends were cut back, 6 bases at V and 4 bases at J, with 18 bases in the middle. The CDR3 has 15 amino acids. The CDR3 DNA reads as TGTGCCAGCAGGGCGGGGGCGGGAAATGGAGAGACCCAGTACTTC. Translating it yields CASRAGAGNGETQYF.